The 14 T cell receptor beta chains in this list originate from one sample, sequenced in a study of shared clonotypes between healthy human individuals. The assay was immunoSEQ multiplex PCR, and TCRdb's table has in-frame clones only and misses some. Among 1,400,000 or so clones listed, approximately 98.5% were seen once. Sequencing input: naive CD4+ T cells sorted from blood. Subset defined: CD45RA+ positively selected. Every receptor here comes from a man in his thirties or forties in good health.

This chain joins TRBV28 and TRBJ1-1; TRBD1 might be the D (6 bases). CDR1 MDHEN and CDR2 SYDVKM come from the germline V gene. The CDR3 is 13 amino acids. Trimming removed 8 bases at V and 4 bases at J, with 14 bases between. The CDR3 DNA follows: TGTGCCAGCGGCCTAGACAGGCGCACTGAAGCTTTCTTT. This codes for CASGLDRRTEAFF.

The genes are TRBV5-1 and TRBJ2-3; TRBD2 matches at 8 bases. The CDR3 is made up of 15 amino acids. CDR1 is SGHRS and CDR2 is YFSETQ in the germline V gene. Losses at the gene ends were 0 bases for V and 4 bases for J; bases not matched to a gene: 4. CDR3: CASSLGGRPSDTQYF. The CDR3 nucleotides are TGCGCCAGCAGCTTGGGCGGGAGGCCCTCAGATACGCAGTATTTT.

CDR3 sequence: CAWAQGLAGGPDTQYF. The CDR3 nucleotides read TGTGCCTGGGCTCAGGGACTAGCGGGAGGCCCAGATACGCAGTATTTT. V is TRBV30 and J is TRBJ2-3; TRBD2 aligns across 15 bases. CDR1 and CDR2 from the germline V gene are GTSNPN and SVGIG (reference sequence). The J segment lost 4 bases and the V segment lost 5 bases, leaving 7 bases of the junction unmatched. The CDR3 length is 16 residues.

V usage is TRBV27 and J usage is TRBJ2-1; D is undetermined. The CDR3 loop spans 15 amino acids. The germline V gene encodes CDR1 MNHEY and CDR2 SMNVEV (reference sequence). The V and J ends lost 4 bases and 7 bases respectively, with 17 bases between them. CDR3 nucleotide sequence: TGTGCCAGCAGTTCCGTGGGTCCACCTGGGAATGAGCAGTTCTTC. Its protein is CASSSVGPPGNEQFF.

The genes are TRBV30 and TRBJ2-3, with 14 positions matching TRBD2. The CDR3 is made up of 16 amino acids. V dropped 2 bases and J dropped 6; count of bases not matched to a gene: 7. Germline lookup yields CDR1 GTSNPN and CDR2 SVGIG (reference sequence). The CDR3 DNA is TGTGCCTGGAGTCGCCCACGACTAGCGGGAGGGGATACGCAGTATTTT. Translated, it gives CAWSRPRLAGGDTQYF.

The chain combines TRBV7-8 with TRBJ2-3, with TRBD2 matching over 8 bases. The CDR3 sequence is 13 residues long. The junction had 4 bases not matched to a gene; V was cut back by 8 bases and J by 3 bases. Germline loops: CDR1 SGHVS, CDR2 FQNEAQ. This CDR3 reads CASGTRVTDTQYF. In DNA, the CDR3 is TGTGCCAGCGGGACTAGGGTTACAGATACGCAGTATTTT.

The V and J genes are TRBV25-1 and TRBJ1-5, with a possible D match to TRBD1 (5 bases). Germline-derived CDR1 and CDR2 are MGHDK and SYGVNS. The germline V and J ends were trimmed by 1 base and 7 bases, with 11 bases remaining between them. CDR3 length: 14 residues. DNA for the CDR3: TGTGCCAGCAGTGAATCAGGGTATGGGCAGCCCCAGCATTTT. It yields the protein CASSESGYGQPQHF.

The gene calls are TRBV5-1 and TRBJ2-2, with a weak D call TRBD2 (6 bases). Trimming removed 6 bases from V and 6 bases from J, with 15 bases in between. This CDR3 has 14 residues. Germline CDR1 is SGHRS and CDR2 is YFSETQ. DNA of the CDR3: TGCGCCAGCAACACCGGGAGTCAGCCCGGGGAGCTGTTTTTT. Its protein is CASNTGSQPGELFF.

The rearrangement joins TRBV5-1 to TRBJ2-3; D ambiguous. Germline V gene data show CDR1 as SGHRS and CDR2 as YFSETQ. Between the trimmed V and J ends, which lost 4 bases and 6 bases, there was a span of 12 bases. This CDR3 region has 13 residues. CDR3 residues: CASSTLESDTQYF. The CDR3 DNA follows: TGCGCCAGCAGCACCCTGGAGTCGGATACGCAGTATTTT. Based on the CDR3 plus reference TRBV5-1 and TRBJ2-3, the full variable domain is KAGVTQTPRYLIKTRGQQVTLSCSPISGHRSVSWYQQTPGQGLQFLFEYFSETQRNKGNFPGRFSGRQFSNSRSEMNVSTLELGDSALYLCASSTLESDTQYFGPGTRLTVL.

The chain employs TRBV19 and TRBJ1-5, with 10 positions matching TRBD1. Germline-derived CDR1 and CDR2 are LNHDA and SQIVND (reference sequence). The CDR3 sequence is 20 residues long. Losses at the gene ends were 6 bases for V and 2 bases for J; bases not matched to a gene: 19. CDR3 sequence: CASSRQGAGVQGWRNQPQHF. CDR3 nucleotides: TGTGCCAGTAGCCGACAGGGGGCAGGGGTTCAAGGGTGGCGCAATCAGCCCCAGCATTTT.

The rearrangement uses TRBV18 and TRBJ2-2, with D perhaps given as TRBD1 or TRBD2 (5 bases each). This CDR3 region has 15 residues. CDR1 and CDR2 from the germline V gene are KGHSH and LQKENI. Trimming pared 6 bases from V and 3 bases from J, leaving 14 bases between. CDR3 nucleotides: TGTGCCAGCTCCCCCCGGGGCCCTCACACCGGGGAGCTGTTTTTT. Protein product: CASSPRGPHTGELFF. The complete variable domain, with remaining parts taken from reference TRBV18 and TRBJ2-2, reads NAGVMQNPRHLVRRRGQEARLRCSPMKGHSHVYWYRQLPEEGLKFMVYLQKENIIDESGMPKERFSAEFPKEGPSILRIQQVVRGDSAAYFCASSPRGPHTGELFFGEGSRLTVL.

As to this clone: Mismatch with germline at one junction end may stem from a read error. The chain combines TRBV7-7 with TRBJ1-1; D is uncertain. The germline gives CDR1 SSHAT, CDR2 FNYEAQ (reference sequence). The CDR3 consists of 13 residues. CDR3 loop: CASSLEWKTEAFF. The CDR3 bases are TGTGCTAGCAGCTTAGAGTGGAAAACTGAAGCTTTCTTT.

The chain is built from TRBV2 and TRBJ1-4, with 9 bases matching TRBD1. V lost 6 bases to trimming and J lost 7 bases; unmatched junction nucleotides: 3. Germline V lookup: CDR1 SNHLY, CDR2 FYNNEI. The CDR3 length is 13 residues. In nucleotides, the CDR3 is TGTGCCAGCAGGCGGACAGGGGTTGAAAAACTGTTTTTT. The encoded protein is CASRRTGVEKLFF.

V gene TRBV28 combines with J gene TRBJ2-7, with 7 positions matching TRBD2. CDR3 length: 14 amino acids. V lost 7 bases and J lost 4; bases outside the gene matches: 10. CDR1 is MDHEN, CDR2 SYDVKM, per germline. The CDR3 region has the DNA TGTGCCAGCAATGGGGATCGGGGGGTTTACGAGCAGTACTTC. Its protein is CASNGDRGVYEQYF.